This T cell receptor (beta chain) came from a study of graft-versus-host responses after intestinal transplantation (dated by TCRdb to the early 2020s). Notes on the research overall: Multivisceral, liver-intestinal, or isolated intestinal transplants were received by the recipients. Anti-thymocyte globulin induction was given to all recipients, followed by maintenance tacrolimus and steroids for two to three years. Graft-versus-host and host-versus-graft alloreactive T cell clones were tracked in the graft, circulation and bone marrow after intestinal transplantation using bulk TCR-beta CDR3 sequencing. Alloreactive clones were identified by sequencing pre-transplant mixed lymphocyte reaction products and comparing these products with unstimulated pre-transplant donor and recipient T cells. The cohort enrolled approximately 24 intestinal transplant recipients, one of whom was a retransplant, and a few patients without pretransplant specimens were excluded. A peak of at least 4% donor T cells among recipient peripheral blood mononuclear cells was the definition used for donor T cell macrochimerism. Rather than going through the commercial service, samples from a few later patients were sequenced in-house on an Illumina MiSeq and processed with MiXCR.

On this clone itself: The antigen it binds to is not known. No per-base quality is available; no much larger clone lies one base away.

The method was the immunoSEQ multiplex PCR assay. For most patients, genomic DNA was isolated with the Qiagen DNeasy Blood and Tissue Kit and sent frozen to Adaptive Biotechnologies for TCR sequencing. For most patients, high-throughput TCR-beta CDR3 sequencing of genomic DNA was performed by Adaptive Biotechnologies. The study's own analysis went as follows. Adaptive's ImmunoSEQ software was the source of the TCR sequencing data for about 17 patients, while three other patients were processed with MiXCR and VDJtools. To correct CD4 versus CD8 sorting errors, sequences present in both subsets at a frequency ratio below 5:1 were removed. CDR3 nucleotide sequences shared between donor and recipient were removed because their origin could not be assigned. To be classed as alloreactive, a clone needed at least 2-fold expansion over unstimulated cells and a minimum CFSE-low frequency of 0.002% (template counts) or 0.001% (read counts). Clones were considered mappable if detected in sequenced pre-transplant spleen, lymph node, or MLR CFSE-low populations of the donor or recipient. Cumulative frequency of alloreactive clones was calculated as a percentage of all sequences weighted by copy number. Entries here come from immuneACCESS through TCRdb and include only in-frame sequences with V and J called. Some clones fail to appear in such tables; in the studies checked, an unresolved V gene covers under half of the shortfall, and the cause of the remainder is unknown. V and J calls and clone size are copied from that table; D and trimming were computed from the DNA. This sample holds tens of thousands of clones; just under 95% were observed only once. Jointly, the top ten make up 0.45% to 0.6% of the sample.

Overall study results and their limits: GvH clones were detected in recipient bone marrow, and some of these GvH clones were observed earlier in ileal mucosa or blood, consistent with an intestinal mucosal origin. The conclusions were limited by the relatively low number and heterogeneity of the intestinal transplant patients. High GvH to HvG T cell clonal ratios were observed in the allografts of patients with donor T cell macrochimerism. Early after transplant, declines in HvG clones were associated with peak levels of circulating GvH clones.

The germline V gene yields SGHDT for CDR1 and YYEEEE for CDR2. Including the terminal cysteine and phenylalanine, the CDR3 comprises 13 residues. Solely the CDR3 DNA is kept, with 39 bases framed from the first base. Trimming costs V 4 bases and J 3 bases, and their ends lie 11 bases apart. Explained via the paper, the time point label denotes: cells obtained before transplantation from donor or recipient. CD3+CD4+ and CD3+CD8+ populations were FACS-sorted from unstimulated pre-transplant donor and recipient cells taken from spleen or lymph nodes. This specimen was unstimulated CD8+ T cells sorted from spleen or lymph node cells, taken before intestinal transplant. This chain is built from TRBV5-6 and TRBJ2-7; TRBD2 could be the D gene, as 5 bases match. The source of this sequence is a human donor who received an intestinal transplant. The CDR3 sequence is CASSPEGGYEQYF. The sequence in DNA is TGTGCCAGCAGCCCCGAGGGCGGCTACGAGCAGTACTTC.